This TCR beta chain was retrieved from a study of blood T cell repertoires in COVID-19. Study-level information: Sites across the United States, Italy and Spain contributed samples from acute and convalescent COVID-19. T cells, B-cell-depleted T cells, or PBMCs provided the cDNA or gDNA that served as material.

Adults between about 18 and 95 years of age took part from under 30 US areas. In Cohort 3, a recovered donor had either two negative PCRs, clearance, or symptom resolution. Some clones are missing from TCRdb's copy, which holds only in-frame ones; the method was immunoSEQ multiplex PCR. The sample has 150,000 to 200,000 clones; 65% to 85% are singletons. V was pared by 8 bases and J by 0 bases, with 10 bases between. The CDR3 is made up of 12 amino acids. Germline CDR1 SQVTM, CDR2 ANQGSEA. Sequencing used PBMCs or T cells enriched from blood (not recorded which). The clonotype was recovered from a man aged 40-49 years who had recovered from COVID-19. This chain joins TRBV29-1 and TRBJ1-1; the D is unclear. The CDR3 DNA is TGCAGCTCAATCCCGGTGAACACTGAAGCTTTCTTT. It specifies CSSIPVNTEAFF.